What follows is one T cell receptor beta chain and its context. What it recognizes is unknown. V was clipped by 4 bases and J by 1 base, with 12 bases between them. Germline CDR1 SGHNT, CDR2 YYREEE (reference sequence). CDR3 size: 15 residues. The sample belongs to a study of cytomegalovirus exposure and HLA in healthy donors. In the study overall: The study's early data release held about 85 million unique TCRs from HLA-typed donors.

Primers: 60 Vbeta forward and 13 Jbeta reverse. Clones were sequenced by immunoSEQ multiplex PCR, and TCRdb holds only the in-frame ones, with some missing. This sample has some 160,000 clones; about 70% occur once, and the top ten carry 1.5% to 2%. Study conclusions and caveats: Later on, analysis showed that most CMV-associated TCR beta chains appeared to be HLA-restricted.

The material sequenced was PBMCs. The gene calls are TRBV5-4 and TRBJ2-1; tentatively, D is TRBD2 (5 bases). The sequence was obtained from a woman aged 40 to 50 in good health and CMV-seronegative. CDR3 in amino acids: CASSLSAESYNEQFF. CDR3 DNA: TGTGCCAGCAGCCTGTCAGCGGAATCCTACAATGAGCAGTTCTTC.